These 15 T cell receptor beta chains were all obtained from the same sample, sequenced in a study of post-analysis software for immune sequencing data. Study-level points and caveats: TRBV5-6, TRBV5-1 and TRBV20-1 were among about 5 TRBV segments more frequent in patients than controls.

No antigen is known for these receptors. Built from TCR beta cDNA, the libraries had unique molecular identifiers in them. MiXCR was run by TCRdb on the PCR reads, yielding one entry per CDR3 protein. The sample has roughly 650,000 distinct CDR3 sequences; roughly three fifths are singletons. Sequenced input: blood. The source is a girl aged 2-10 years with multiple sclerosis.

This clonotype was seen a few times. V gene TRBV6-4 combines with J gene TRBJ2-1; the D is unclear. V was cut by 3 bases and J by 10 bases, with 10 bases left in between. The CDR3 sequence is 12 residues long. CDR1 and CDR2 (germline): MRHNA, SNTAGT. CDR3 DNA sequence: TGTGCCAGCAGTGAAGGAAGAGAGGAGCAGTTCTTC. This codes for CASSEGREEQFF.

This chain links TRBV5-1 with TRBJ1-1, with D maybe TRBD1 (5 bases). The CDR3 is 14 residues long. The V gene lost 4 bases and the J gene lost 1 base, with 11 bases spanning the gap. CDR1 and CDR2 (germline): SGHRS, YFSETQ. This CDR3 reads CASSPGPSNTEAFF. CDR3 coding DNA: TGCGCCAGCAGCCCGGGACCCTCGAACACTGAAGCTTTCTTT.

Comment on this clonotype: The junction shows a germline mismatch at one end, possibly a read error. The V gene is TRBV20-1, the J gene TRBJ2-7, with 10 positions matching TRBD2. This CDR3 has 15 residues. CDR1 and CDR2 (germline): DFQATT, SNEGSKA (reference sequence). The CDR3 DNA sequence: TGCAGTGCCAGAGTAGGGACTAGCGCATCCTACGAGCAGTACTTC. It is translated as CSARVGTSASYEQYF.

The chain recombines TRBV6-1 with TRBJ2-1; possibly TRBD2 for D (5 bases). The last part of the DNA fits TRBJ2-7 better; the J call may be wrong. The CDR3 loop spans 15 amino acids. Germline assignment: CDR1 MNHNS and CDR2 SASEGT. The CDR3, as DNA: TGTGCCAGCAGTGAGGGAGCGGATTCAACCTACGAGCAGTACTTC. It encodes CASSEGADSTYEQYF.

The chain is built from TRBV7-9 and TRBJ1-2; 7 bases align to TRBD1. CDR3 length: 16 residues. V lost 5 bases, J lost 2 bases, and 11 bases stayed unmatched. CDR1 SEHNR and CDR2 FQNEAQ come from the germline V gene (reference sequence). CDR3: CASSGARDRENYGYTF. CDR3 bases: TGTGCCAGCAGCGGCGCCCGGGACAGAGAAAACTATGGCTACACCTTC.

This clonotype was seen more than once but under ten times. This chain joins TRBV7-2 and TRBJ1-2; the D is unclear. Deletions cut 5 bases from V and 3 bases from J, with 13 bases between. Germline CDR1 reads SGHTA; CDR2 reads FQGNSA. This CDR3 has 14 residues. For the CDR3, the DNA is TGTGCCAGCAGCGCCGCAACAGATTACTATGGCTACACCTTC. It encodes CASSAATDYYGYTF.

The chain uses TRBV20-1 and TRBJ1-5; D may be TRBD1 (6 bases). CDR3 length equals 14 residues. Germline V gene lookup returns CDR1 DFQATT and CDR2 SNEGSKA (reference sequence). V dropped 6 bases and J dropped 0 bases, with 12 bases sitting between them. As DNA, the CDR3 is TGCAGTGCGAAGGGGGGGGTTAGCAATCAGCCCCAGCATTTT. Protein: CSAKGGVSNQPQHF.

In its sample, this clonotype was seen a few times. The CDR3 DNA reads TGTGCCAGCAGCTTGAGGACTAGCGGTCCCTACGAGCAGTACTTC. Its translation is CASSLRTSGPYEQYF. V and J are TRBV5-6 and TRBJ2-7, with 10 bases identical to TRBD2. J gave up 2 bases and V 1 base, and 3 bases lay outside the gene matches. Germline CDR1 SGHDT, CDR2 YYEEEE. There are 15 residues in the CDR3.

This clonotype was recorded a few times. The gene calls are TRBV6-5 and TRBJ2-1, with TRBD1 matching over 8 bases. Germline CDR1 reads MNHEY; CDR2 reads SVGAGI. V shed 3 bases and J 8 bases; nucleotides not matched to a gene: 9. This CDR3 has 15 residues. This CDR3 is CASSYSDRGWDEQFF. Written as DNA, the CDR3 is TGTGCCAGCAGTTATAGTGACAGGGGATGGGATGAGCAGTTCTTC.

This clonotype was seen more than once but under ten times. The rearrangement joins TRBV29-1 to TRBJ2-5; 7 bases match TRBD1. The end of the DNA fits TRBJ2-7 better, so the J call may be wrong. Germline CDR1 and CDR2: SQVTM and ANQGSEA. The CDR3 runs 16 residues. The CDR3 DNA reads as TGCAGCGTTGAAAAGGGTGACAGGGAATGGAGCCACGAGCAGTACTTC. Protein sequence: CSVEKGDREWSHEQYF.

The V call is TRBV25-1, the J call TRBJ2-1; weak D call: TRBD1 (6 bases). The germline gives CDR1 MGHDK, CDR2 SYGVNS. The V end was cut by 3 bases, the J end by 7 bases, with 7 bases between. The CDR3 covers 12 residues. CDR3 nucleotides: TGTGCCAGCAGTGAGAGGGGGAATGAGCAGTTCTTC. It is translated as CASSERGNEQFF.

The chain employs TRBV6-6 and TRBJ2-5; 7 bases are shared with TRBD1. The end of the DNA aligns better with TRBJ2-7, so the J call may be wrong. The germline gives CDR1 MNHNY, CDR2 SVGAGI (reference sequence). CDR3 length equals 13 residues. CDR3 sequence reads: CASSPQTGLEQYF. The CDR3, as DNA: TGTGCCAGCAGCCCACAGACAGGGCTCGAGCAGTACTTC.

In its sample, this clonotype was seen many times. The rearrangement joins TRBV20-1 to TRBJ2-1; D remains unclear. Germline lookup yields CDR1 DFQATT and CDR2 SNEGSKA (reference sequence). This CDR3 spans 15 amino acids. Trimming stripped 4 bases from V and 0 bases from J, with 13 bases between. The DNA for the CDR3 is TGCAGTGCTATTAACACTTACAGCTCCTACAATGAGCAGTTCTTC. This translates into CSAINTYSSYNEQFF.

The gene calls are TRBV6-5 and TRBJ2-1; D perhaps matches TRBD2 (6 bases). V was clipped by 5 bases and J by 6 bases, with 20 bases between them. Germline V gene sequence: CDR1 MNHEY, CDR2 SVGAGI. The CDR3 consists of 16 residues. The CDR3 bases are TGTGCCAGCAGTAGACACGTCGGGAGCAAAGGCAATGAGCAGTTCTTC. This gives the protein CASSRHVGSKGNEQFF.

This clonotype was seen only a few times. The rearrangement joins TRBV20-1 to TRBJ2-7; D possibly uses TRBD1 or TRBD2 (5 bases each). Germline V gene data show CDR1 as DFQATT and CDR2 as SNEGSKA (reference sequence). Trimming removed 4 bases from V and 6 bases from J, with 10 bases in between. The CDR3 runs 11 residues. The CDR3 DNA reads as TGCAGTGCTACCCTGGGGGTCGAGCAGTACTTC. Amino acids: CSATLGVEQYF.